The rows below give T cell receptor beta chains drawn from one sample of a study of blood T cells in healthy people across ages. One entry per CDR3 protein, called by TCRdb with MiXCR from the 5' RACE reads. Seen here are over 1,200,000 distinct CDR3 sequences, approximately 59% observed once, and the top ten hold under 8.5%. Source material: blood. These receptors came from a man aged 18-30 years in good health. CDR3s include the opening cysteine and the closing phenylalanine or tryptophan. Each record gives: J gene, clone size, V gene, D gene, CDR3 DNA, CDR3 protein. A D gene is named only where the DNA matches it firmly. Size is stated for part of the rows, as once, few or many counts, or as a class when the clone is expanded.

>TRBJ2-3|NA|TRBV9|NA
TGTGCCAGCAGAGAAGGACGGGGGGCGGGAGCGGTCACAGATACGCAGTATTTT
CASREGRGAGAVTDTQYF
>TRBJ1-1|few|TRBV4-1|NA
TGCGCCAGCAGCCAAGTGGGACTGTTGAACAACGGAGCTTTCTTT
CASSQVGLLNNGAFF
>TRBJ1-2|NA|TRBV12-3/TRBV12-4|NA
TGTGCCAGCAGTGGGGGGGGGTGGAAGGTCAATGGCTACACCTTC
CASSGGGWKVNGYTF
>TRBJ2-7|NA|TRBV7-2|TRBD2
TGTGCCAGCAGCTTATCAATCGGCGGGGGGGGCTACGAGCAGTACTTC
CASSLSIGGGGYEQYF
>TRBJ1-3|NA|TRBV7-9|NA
TGTGCCAGCATGAAGGACTCTGGAAACACCATATATTTT
CASMKDSGNTIYF
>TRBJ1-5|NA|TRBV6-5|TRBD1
TGTGCCAGCAGTCCGACAGGGACTTACAATCAGCCCCAGCATTTT
CASSPTGTYNQPQHF
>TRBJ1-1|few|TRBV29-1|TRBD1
TGCAGCGCCTGGGACAGGTCGTACACTGAAGCTTTCTTT
CSAWDRSYTEAFF
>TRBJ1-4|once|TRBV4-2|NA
TGTGCCAGCAGCCAAGCGGGGGGCGACCATGAAAAACTGTTTTTT
CASSQAGGDHEKLFF
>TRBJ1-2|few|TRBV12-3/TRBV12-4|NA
TGTGCCAATACCCTGGGGGGTGGCTACACCTTC
CANTLGGGYTF
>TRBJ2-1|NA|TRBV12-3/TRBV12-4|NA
TGTGCCAGCAGTCCTCAGGGGGGGGAGCAGTTCTTC
CASSPQGGEQFF
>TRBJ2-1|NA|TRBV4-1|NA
TGCGCCAGCAGCCAAGTTGGGCTTAATGAGCAGTTCTTC
CASSQVGLNEQFF
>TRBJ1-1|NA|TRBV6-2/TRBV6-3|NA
TGTGCCAGCAGTAACCCACTCACTGAAGCTTTCTTT
CASSNPLTEAFF
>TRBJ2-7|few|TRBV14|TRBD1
TGTGCCAGCAGCCATCGGACAGGGCTCCACGAGCAGTACTTC
CASSHRTGLHEQYF
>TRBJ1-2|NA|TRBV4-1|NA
TGCGCCAGCACCAAAGGGGCCCGATGGGATGGCTACACCTTC
CASTKGARWDGYTF
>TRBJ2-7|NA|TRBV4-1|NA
TGCGCCAGCAGCCAGACTCAGGATTCCTACAATGAGCAGTACTTC
CASSQTQDSYNEQYF
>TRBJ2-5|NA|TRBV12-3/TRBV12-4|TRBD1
TGTGCCAGCAGCCCACCCGGGACAGTTTTAGAGACCCAGTACTTC
CASSPPGTVLETQYF
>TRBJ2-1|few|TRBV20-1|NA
TGCAGTGCTCCTAGGGAGGAATCTAATGAGCAGTTCTTC
CSAPREESNEQFF
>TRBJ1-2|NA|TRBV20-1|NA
TGCAGTGCTAGAGATCAACAACTTGGGGGGGCCTATGGCTACACCTTC
CSARDQQLGGAYGYTF
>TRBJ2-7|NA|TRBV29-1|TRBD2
TGCAGCGTTGTGGGGCACGGGGGGGTGGCCCCCTACGAGCAGTACTTC
CSVVGHGGVAPYEQYF
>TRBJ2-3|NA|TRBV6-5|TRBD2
TGTGCCAGCCACCCTAGCGGGGGGTCCACAGATACGCAGTATTTT
CASHPSGGSTDTQYF
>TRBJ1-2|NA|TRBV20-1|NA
TGCAGTGCTAGACCGAACCAAGGACAGAGGTATGGCTACACCTTC
CSARPNQGQRYGYTF
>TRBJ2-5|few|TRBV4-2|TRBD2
TGTGCCAGCAGCCAAGATTCCCAGGGTCGGCTAGCGGGAGAGGAAGAGACCCAGTACTTC
CASSQDSQGRLAGEEETQYF
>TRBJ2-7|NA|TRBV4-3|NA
TGCGCCAGCAACCCCCAGGGACATGCCTACGAGCAGTACTTC
CASNPQGHAYEQYF
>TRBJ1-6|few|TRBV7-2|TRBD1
TGTGCCAGCATTGAGGGACAGGGGATAGGCTCCTATAATTCACCCCTCCACTTT
CASIEGQGIGSYNSPLHF
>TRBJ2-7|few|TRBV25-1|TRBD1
TGTGCCAGCAGCTCCCTGGGACAGATATACGGCGAGCAGTACTTC
CASSSLGQIYGEQYF
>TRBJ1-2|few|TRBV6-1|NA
TGTGCCAGCAGCAAGGGAACCCGCCATGCAGGGAGAGCTGGCTACACCTTC
CASSKGTRHAGRAGYTF
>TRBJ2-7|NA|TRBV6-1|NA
TGTGCCGCGGGGGACATCAGCGAGGTCGAGCAGTACTTC
CAAGDISEVEQYF
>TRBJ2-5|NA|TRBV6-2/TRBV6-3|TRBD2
TGTGCCAGCAGTTGGACGACGCGGGAGGTGACCCAGTACTTC
CASSWTTREVTQYF
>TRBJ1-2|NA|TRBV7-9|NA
TGTGCCAGCAGCTACAGAGCGGAAGGATATGACTACACCTTC
CASSYRAEGYDYTF
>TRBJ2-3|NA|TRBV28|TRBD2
TGTGCCAGCAGTCGGACTAGCGGGGGGGCTACGCAGTATTTT
CASSRTSGGATQYF
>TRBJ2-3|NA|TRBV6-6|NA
TGTGCCAGCAGTTACTTGGCCACGGCTGGGACAGATACGCAGTATTTT
CASSYLATAGTDTQYF
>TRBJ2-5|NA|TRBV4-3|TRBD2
TGCGCCAGCAGCCTGTTGACGGCGGGGGGGCAAGGGACCCAGTACTTC
CASSLLTAGGQGTQYF
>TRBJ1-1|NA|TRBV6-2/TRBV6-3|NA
TGTGCCAGCAGCCCCGCGTCCAGAGGCATGAACACTGAAGCTTTCTTT
CASSPASRGMNTEAFF
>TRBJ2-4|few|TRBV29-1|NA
TGCAGCGTTGAAAGGGGCGAGAGAAACATTCAGTACTTC
CSVERGERNIQYF
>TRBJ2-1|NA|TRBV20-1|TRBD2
TGCAGTGCTCTAAGGGGAGGGCTCAGACATGAGCAGTTCTTC
CSALRGGLRHEQFF
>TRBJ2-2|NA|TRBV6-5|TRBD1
TGTGCCAGCAGCCGCCCCAAACAGGGGTGGGTCGGGGAGCTGTTTTTT
CASSRPKQGWVGELFF
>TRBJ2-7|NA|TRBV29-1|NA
TGCAGCGTAGAACAGGGGTTGAGGGGAGGCGAGCAGTACTTC
CSVEQGLRGGEQYF
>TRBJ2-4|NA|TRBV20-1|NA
TGCAGTGCTAGAGGTAGTGGAACCCCCCACACAAATGAGCAGTACTTC
CSARGSGTPHTNEQYF
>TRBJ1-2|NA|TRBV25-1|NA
TGTGCCAGCAGTGAAGTCGGAGAGTACTATGGCTACACCTTC
CASSEVGEYYGYTF
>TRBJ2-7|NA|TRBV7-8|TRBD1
TGTGCCAGCAGCCCCTACAGGGGGCCCTCCTACGAGCAGTACTTC
CASSPYRGPSYEQYF
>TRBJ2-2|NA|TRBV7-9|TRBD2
TGTGCCAGCAGCTTCCCGACTAGCGGGAGGGCCACCACCGGGGAGCTGTTTTTT
CASSFPTSGRATTGELFF
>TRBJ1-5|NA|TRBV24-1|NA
TGTGTCACCACGCATTCGGTGCAGGGGTTTGGCAATCAGCCCCAGCATTTT
CVTTHSVQGFGNQPQHF
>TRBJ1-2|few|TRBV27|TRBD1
TGTGCCAGCAGTCATGGGACAGGGGGGACCTATGGCTACACCTTC
CASSHGTGGTYGYTF
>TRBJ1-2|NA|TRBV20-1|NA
TGCAGTGCCCCCCATGGGAGCGGCTACACCTTC
CSAPHGSGYTF
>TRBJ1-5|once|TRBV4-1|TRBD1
TGCGCCAGCAGCCGCGTCAGGGGGCCCTTAAATCAGCCCCAGCATTTT
CASSRVRGPLNQPQHF
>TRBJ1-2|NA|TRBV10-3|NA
TGTGCCATCAGTGAGGGGACCGGGGGTGGCTACACCTTC
CAISEGTGGGYTF
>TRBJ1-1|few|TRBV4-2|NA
TGTGCCAGCAGCCGAGGGTCCGAAGCTTTCTTT
CASSRGSEAFF
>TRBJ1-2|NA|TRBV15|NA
TGTGCCACCAGCAGAGAGACAGTCTATGGCTACACCTTC
CATSRETVYGYTF
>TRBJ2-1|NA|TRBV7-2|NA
TGTGCCAGCAGCACCCGGGACGACCAGTTCTTC
CASSTRDDQFF
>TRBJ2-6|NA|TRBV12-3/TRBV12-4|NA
TGTGCCAGCAGTACCTTCGGGTATGGGGCCAACGTCCTGACTTTC
CASSTFGYGANVLTF
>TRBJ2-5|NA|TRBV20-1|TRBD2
TGCAGTGCTAGAGATTTAATTGGGCGGGGGGGCCAAGAGACCCAGTACTTC
CSARDLIGRGGQETQYF
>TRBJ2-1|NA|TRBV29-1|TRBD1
TGCAGCGTTGATAACCCCACCGGGACAGCCGCCTACAATGAGCAGTTCTTC
CSVDNPTGTAAYNEQFF
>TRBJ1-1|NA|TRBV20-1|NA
TGCAGTGCTAGGTCCTCGTATGGCGACACTGAAGCTTTCTTT
CSARSSYGDTEAFF
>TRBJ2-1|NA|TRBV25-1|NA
TGTGCCAGCGAGAGGGTGAGGAATGAGCAGTTCTTC
CASERVRNEQFF
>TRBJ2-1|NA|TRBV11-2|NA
TGTGCCAGCAGGGTAGCGGCTTCCTACAATGAGCAGTTCTTC
CASRVAASYNEQFF
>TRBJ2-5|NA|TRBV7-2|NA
TGTGCCAGCAGCTTAGCGTTTGTGGGGCTATTCCAAGGAGAGACCCAGTACTTC
CASSLAFVGLFQGETQYF